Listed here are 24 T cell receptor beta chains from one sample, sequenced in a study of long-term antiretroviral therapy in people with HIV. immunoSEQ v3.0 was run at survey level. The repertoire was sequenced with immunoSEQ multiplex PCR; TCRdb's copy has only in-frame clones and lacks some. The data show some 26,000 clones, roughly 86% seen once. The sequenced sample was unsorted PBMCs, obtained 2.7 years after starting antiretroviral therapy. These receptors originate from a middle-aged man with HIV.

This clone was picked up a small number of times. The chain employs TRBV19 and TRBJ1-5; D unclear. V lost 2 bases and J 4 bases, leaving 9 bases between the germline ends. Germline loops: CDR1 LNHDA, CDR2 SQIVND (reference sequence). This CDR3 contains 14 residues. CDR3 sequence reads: CASSISAANQPQHF. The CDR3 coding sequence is TGTGCCAGTAGTATATCGGCGGCTAATCAGCCCCAGCATTTT.

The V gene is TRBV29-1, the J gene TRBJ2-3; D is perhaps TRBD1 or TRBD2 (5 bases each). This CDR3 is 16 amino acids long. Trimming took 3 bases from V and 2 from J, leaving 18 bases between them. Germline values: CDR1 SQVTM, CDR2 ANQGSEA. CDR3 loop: CSVEPTVGVLTDTQYF. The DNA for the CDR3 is TGCAGCGTTGAGCCGACAGTGGGGGTTCTCACAGATACGCAGTATTTT.

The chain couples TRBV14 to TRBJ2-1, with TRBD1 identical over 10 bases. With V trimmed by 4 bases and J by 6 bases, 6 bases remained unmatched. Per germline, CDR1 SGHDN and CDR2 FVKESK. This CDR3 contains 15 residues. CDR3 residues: CASSRTTGGPNEQFF. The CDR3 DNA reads TGTGCCAGCAGCCGGACGACAGGGGGCCCCAATGAGCAGTTCTTC.

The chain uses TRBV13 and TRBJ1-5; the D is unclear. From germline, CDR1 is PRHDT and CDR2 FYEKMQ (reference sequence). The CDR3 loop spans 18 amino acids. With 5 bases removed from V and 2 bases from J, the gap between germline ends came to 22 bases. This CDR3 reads CASSLSSKVDSGNQPQHF. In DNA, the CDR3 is TGTGCCAGCAGCCTTTCTTCCAAGGTTGATAGTGGCAATCAGCCCCAGCATTTT.

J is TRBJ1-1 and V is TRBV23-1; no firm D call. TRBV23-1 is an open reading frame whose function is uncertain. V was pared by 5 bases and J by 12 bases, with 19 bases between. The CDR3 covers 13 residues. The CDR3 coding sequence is TGCGCCAGCAGTAATTCCGGCCCCGGAGTGTCTTTCTTT. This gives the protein CASSNSGPGVSFF.

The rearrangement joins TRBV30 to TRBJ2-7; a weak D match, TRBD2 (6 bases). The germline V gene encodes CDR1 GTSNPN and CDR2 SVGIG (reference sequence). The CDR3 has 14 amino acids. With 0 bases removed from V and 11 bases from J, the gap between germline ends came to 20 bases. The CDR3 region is CAWSVWGEPVREYF. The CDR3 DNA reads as TGTGCCTGGAGTGTTTGGGGGGAACCAGTGCGAGAGTACTTC.

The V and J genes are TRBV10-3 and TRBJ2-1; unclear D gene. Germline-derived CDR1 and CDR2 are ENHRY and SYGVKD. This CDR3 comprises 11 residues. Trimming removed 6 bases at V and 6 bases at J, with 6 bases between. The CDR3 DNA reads TGTGCCATCAGGACCAGCAATGAGCAGTTCTTC. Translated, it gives CAIRTSNEQFF.

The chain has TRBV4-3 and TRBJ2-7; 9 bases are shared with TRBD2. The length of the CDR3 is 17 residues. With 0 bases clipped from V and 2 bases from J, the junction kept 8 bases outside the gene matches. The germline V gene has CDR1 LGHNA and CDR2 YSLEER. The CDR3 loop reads CASSQDLTSGFTYEQYF. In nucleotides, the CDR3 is TGCGCCAGCAGCCAAGACCTAACTAGCGGGTTCACCTACGAGCAGTACTTC.

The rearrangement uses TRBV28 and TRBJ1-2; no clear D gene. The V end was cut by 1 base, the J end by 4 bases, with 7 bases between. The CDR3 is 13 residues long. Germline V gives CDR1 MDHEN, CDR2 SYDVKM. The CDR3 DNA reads TGTGCCAGCAGTTTATCCGGGCGCTATGGCTACACCTTC. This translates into CASSLSGRYGYTF.

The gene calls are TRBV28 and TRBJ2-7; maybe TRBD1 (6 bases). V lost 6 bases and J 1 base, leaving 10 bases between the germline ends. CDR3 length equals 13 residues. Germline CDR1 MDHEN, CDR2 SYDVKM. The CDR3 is CASSQGPSYEQYF. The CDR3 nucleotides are TGTGCCAGCAGCCAGGGGCCGTCCTACGAGCAGTACTTC.

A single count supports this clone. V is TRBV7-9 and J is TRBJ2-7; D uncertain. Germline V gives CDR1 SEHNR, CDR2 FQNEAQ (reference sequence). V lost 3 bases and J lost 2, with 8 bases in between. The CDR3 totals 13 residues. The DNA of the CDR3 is TGTGCCAGCAGCTTTTCCCCCGCCTACGAGCAGTACTTC. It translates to CASSFSPAYEQYF.

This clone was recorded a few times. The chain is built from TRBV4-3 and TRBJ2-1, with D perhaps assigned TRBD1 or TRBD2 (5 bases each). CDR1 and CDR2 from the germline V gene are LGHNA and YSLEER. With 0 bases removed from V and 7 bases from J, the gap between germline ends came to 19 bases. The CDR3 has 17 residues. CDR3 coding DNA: TGCGCCAGCAGCCAAGATATTGGGGACCCAAAAAGGAATGAGCAGTTCTTC. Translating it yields CASSQDIGDPKRNEQFF.

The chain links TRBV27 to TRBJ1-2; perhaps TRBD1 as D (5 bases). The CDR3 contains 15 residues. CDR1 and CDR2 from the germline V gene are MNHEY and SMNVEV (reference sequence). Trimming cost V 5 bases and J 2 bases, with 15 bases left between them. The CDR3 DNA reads TGTGCCAGCAGTCCCGGGACCTCGGGGAACTATGGCTACACCTTC. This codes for CASSPGTSGNYGYTF.

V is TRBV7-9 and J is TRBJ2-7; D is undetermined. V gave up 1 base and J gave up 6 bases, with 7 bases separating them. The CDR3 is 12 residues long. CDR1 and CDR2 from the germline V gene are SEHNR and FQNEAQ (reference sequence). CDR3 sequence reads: CASSLGNSEQYF. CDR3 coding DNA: TGTGCCAGCAGCTTAGGTAACTCCGAGCAGTACTTC.

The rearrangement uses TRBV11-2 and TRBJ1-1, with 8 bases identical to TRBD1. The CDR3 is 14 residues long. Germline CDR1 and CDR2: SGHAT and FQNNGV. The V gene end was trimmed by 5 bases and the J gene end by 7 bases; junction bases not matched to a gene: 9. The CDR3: CASSPQGGSSEAFF. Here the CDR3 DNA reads TGTGCCAGCAGCCCACAGGGGGGAAGCAGTGAAGCTTTCTTT. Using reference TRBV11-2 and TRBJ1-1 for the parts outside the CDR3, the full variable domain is EAGVAQSPRYKIIEKRQSVAFWCNPISGHATLYWYQQILGQGPKLLIQFQNNGVVDDSQLPKDRFSAERLKGVDSTLKIQPAKLEDSAVYLCASSPQGGSSEAFFGQGTRLTVV.

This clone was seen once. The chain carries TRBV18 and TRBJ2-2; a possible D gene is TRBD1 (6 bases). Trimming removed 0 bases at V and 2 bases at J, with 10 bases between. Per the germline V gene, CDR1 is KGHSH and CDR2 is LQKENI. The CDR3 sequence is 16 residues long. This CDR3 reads CASSPPAGENTGELFF. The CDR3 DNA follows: TGTGCCAGCTCACCACCGGCAGGGGAAAACACCGGGGAGCTGTTTTTT.

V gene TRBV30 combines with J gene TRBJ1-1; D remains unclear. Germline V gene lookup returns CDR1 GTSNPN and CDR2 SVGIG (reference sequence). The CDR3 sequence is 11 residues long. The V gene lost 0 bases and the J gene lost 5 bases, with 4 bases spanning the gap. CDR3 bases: TGTGCCTGGAGTGTGGATACTGAAGCTTTCTTT. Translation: CAWSVDTEAFF.

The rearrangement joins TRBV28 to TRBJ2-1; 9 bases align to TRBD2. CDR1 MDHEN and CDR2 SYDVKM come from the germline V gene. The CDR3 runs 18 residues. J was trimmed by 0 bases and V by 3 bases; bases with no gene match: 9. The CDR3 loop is CASSFDLAGTTSYNEQFF. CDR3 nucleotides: TGTGCCAGCAGTTTTGATCTAGCGGGAACTACCTCCTACAATGAGCAGTTCTTC.

CDR3 loop: CASSFGTGGKYGYTF. For the CDR3, the DNA is TGTGCCAGCAGTTTTGGAACAGGGGGCAAATATGGCTACACCTTC. The J gene is TRBJ1-2, the V gene TRBV27; TRBD1 aligns across 9 bases. The CDR3 loop spans 15 amino acids. From germline, CDR1 is MNHEY and CDR2 SMNVEV (reference sequence). J lost 5 bases, V lost 3 bases, and 7 bases had no gene match.

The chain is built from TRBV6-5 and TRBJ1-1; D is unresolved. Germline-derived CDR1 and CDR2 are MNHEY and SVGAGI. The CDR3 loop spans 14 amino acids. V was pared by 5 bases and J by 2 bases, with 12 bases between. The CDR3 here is CASSQGRGNTEAFF. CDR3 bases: TGTGCCAGCAGTCAAGGGCGGGGTAACACTGAAGCTTTCTTT.

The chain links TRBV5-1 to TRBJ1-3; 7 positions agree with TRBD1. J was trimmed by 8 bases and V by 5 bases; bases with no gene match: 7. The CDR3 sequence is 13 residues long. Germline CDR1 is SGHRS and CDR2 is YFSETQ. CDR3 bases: TGCGCCAGCAGAGGACAGGAGAGGGACACCATATATTTT. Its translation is CASRGQERDTIYF.

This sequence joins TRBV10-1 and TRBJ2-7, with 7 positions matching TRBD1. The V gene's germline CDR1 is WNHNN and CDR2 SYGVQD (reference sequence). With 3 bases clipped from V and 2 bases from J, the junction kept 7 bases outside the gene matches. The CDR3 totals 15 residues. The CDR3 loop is CASSDRGTATYEQYF. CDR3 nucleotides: TGCGCCAGCAGTGACCGAGGGACAGCGACCTACGAGCAGTACTTC.

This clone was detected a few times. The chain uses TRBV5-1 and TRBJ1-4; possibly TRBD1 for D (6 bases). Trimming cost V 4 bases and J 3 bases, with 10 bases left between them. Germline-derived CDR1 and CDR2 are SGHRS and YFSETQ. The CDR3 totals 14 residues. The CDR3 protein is CASSIGGSNEKLFF. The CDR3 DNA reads TGCGCCAGCAGCATAGGGGGGTCTAATGAAAAACTGTTTTTT.

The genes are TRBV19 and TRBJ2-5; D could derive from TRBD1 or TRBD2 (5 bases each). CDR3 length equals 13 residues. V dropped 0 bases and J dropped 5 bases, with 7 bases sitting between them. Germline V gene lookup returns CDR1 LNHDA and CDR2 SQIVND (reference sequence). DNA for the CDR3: TGTGCCAGTAGTATAGACGAGGGGGAGACCCAGTACTTC. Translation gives CASSIDEGETQYF.